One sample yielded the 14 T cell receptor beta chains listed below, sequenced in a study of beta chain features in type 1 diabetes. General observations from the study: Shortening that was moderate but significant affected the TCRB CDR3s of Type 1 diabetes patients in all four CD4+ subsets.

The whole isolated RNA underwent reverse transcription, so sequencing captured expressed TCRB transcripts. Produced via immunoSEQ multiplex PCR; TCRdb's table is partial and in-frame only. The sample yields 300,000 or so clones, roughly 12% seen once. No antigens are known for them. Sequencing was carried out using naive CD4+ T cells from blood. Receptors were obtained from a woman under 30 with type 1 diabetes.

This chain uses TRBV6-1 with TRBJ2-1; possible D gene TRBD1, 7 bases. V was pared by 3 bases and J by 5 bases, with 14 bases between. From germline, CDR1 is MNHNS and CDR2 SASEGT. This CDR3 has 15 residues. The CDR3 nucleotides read TGTGCCAGCAGTGAGGTTTCAGGGGGGCACAATGAGCAGTTCTTC. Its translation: CASSEVSGGHNEQFF.

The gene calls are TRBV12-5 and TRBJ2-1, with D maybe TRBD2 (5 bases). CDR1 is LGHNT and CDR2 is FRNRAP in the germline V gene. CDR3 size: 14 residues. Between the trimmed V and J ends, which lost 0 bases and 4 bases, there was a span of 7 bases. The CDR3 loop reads CASGLVDFYNEQFF. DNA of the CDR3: TGTGCTAGTGGTTTGGTGGACTTTTACAATGAGCAGTTCTTC. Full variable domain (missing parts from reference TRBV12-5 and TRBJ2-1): DARVTQTPRHKVTEMGQEVTMRCQPILGHNTVFWYRQTMMQGLELLAYFRNRAPLDDSGMPKDRFSAEMPDATLATLKIQPSEPRDSAVYFCASGLVDFYNEQFFGPGTRLTVL.

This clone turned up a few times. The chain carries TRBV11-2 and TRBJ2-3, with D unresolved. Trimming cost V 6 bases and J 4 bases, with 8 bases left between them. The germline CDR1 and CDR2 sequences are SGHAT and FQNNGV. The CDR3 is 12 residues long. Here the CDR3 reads CASRGPADTQYF. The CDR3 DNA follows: TGTGCCAGCAGGGGCCCCGCAGATACGCAGTATTTT.

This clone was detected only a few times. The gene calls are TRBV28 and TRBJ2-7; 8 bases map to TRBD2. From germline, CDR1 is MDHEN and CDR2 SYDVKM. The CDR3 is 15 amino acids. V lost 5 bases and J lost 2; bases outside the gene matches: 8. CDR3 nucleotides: TGTGCCAGCAGTCCCGCCGCAGCGGGGGCCTACGAGCAGTACGTC. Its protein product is CASSPAAAGAYEQYV.

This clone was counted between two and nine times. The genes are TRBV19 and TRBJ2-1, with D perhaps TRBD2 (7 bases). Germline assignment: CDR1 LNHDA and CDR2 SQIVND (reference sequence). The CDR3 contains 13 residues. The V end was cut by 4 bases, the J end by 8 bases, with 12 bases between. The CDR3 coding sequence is TGTGCCAGTAGTAAACAGGGAGGGGATGAGCAGTTCTTC. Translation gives CASSKQGGDEQFF.

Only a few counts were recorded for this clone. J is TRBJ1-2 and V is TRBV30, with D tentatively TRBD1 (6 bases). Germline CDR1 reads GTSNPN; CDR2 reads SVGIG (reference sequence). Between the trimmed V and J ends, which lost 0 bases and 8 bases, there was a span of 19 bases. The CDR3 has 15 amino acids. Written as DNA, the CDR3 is TGTGCCTGGAGTGTAAGCAAACAGGGCGTGCGCGGCTACACCTTC. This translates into CAWSVSKQGVRGYTF.

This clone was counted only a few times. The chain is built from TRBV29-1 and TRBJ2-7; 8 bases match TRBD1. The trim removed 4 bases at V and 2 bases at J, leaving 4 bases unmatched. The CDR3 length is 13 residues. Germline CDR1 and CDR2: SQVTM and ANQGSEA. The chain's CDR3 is CSVGLGQAYEQYF. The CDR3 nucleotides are TGCAGCGTTGGATTGGGACAGGCCTACGAGCAGTACTTC.

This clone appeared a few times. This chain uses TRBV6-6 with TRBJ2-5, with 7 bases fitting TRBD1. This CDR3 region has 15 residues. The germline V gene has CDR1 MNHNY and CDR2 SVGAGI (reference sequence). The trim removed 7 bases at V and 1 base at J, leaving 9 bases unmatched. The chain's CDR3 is CASIRQWDSQETQYF. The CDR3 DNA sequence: TGTGCCAGCATACGACAATGGGACAGCCAAGAGACCCAGTACTTC.

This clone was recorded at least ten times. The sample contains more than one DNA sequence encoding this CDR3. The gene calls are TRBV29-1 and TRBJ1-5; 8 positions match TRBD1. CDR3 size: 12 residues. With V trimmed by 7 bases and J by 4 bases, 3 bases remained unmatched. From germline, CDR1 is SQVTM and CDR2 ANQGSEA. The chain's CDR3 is CSARQGNQPQHF. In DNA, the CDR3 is TGCAGCGCTAGACAGGGGAATCAGCCCCAGCATTTT.

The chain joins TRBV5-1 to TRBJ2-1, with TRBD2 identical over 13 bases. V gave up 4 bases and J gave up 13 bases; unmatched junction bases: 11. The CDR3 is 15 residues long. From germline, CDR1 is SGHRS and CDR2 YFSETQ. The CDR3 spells CASSKEGTSGMSQFF. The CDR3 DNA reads TGCGCCAGCAGCAAAGAAGGGACTAGCGGGATGTCACAGTTCTTC.

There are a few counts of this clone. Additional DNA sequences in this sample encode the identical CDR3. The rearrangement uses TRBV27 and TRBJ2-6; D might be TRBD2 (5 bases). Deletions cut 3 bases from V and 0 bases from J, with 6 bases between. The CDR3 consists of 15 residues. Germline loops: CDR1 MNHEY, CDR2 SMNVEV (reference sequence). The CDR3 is CASSFGGSGANVLTF. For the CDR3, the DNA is TGTGCCAGCAGTTTCGGAGGCTCTGGGGCCAACGTCCTGACTTTC.

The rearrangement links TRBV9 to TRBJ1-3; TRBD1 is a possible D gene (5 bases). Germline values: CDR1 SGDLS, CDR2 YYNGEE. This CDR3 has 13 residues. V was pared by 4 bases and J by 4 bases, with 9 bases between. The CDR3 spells CASSRGYGNTIYF. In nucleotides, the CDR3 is TGTGCCAGCAGCCGGGGGTACGGAAACACCATATATTTT.

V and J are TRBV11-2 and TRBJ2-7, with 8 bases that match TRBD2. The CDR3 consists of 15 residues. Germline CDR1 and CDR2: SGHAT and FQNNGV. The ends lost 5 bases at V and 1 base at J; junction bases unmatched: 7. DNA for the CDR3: TGTGCCAGCAGCCCTTATACGGGAGGGTCCTACGAGCAGTACTTC. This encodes CASSPYTGGSYEQYF.

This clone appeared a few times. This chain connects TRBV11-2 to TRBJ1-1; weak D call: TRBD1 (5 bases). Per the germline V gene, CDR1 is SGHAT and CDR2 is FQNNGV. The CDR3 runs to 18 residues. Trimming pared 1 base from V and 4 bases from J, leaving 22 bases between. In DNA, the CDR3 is TGTGCCAGCAGCTTAGTGATGGGGCAGGGAAAGGTCGGCACTGAAGCTTTCTTT. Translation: CASSLVMGQGKVGTEAFF.